These 18 T cell receptor beta chains originate from one sample sequenced in a study of graft-versus-host responses after intestinal transplantation. The antigens for these receptors are not known. Repertoires were generated with immunoSEQ multiplex PCR, while TCRdb's copy carries only in-frame clones and drops some. The sample lists 80,000 to 90,000 clones; roughly 92% were seen once. This material consisted of unstimulated CD4+ T cells sorted from spleen or lymph node cells, taken before intestinal transplant. Source of these receptors: a human donor who received an intestinal transplant.

A few counts support this clone. This chain connects TRBV5-1 to TRBJ2-5; 7 bases agree with TRBD1. The CDR3 covers 14 residues. J was trimmed by 1 base and V by 3 bases; bases with no gene match: 3. Germline lookup yields CDR1 SGHRS and CDR2 YFSETQ. CDR3 region: CASSWGQPQETQYF. Written as DNA, the CDR3 is TGCGCCAGCAGCTGGGGACAGCCCCAAGAGACCCAGTACTTC.

The V and J genes are TRBV2 and TRBJ2-3; TRBD1 aligns across 7 bases. Germline loops: CDR1 SNHLY, CDR2 FYNNEI. After removal of 9 bases from V and 2 bases from J, the junction contained 11 bases not matched to a gene. The CDR3 totals 15 residues. CDR3 bases: TGTGCCAGACAAACAGGGGCCGGGCCCACAGATACGCAGTATTTT. Its translation: CARQTGAGPTDTQYF.

A word on this clone: At the DNA level, this CDR3 is encoded by other sequences in the same sample as well. The chain has TRBV5-3 and TRBJ1-5; unclear D gene. TRBV5-3 is labeled an ORF, and its function is uncertain. Trimming cost V 6 bases and J 7 bases, with 20 bases left between them. The CDR3 is made up of 15 amino acids. The CDR3 nucleotides are TGTGCCAGAACCGACGGGCCCGGTCGGGGACAGCCCCAGCATTTT. Protein: CARTDGPGRGQPQHF.

The rearrangement uses TRBV5-1 and TRBJ2-5, with D perhaps matching TRBD1 or TRBD2 (5 bases each). The CDR3 has 15 amino acids. Trimming shortened V by 1 base and J by 1 base, and 11 bases separated the two germline ends. Germline values: CDR1 SGHRS, CDR2 YFSETQ. CDR3 protein: CASSLRAGSQETQYF. The CDR3 DNA reads TGCGCCAGCAGCTTGCGGGCAGGGAGCCAAGAGACCCAGTACTTC.

This chain connects TRBV5-4 to TRBJ2-1; TRBD2 aligns across 9 bases. CDR1 and CDR2 from the germline V gene are SGHNT and YYREEE (reference sequence). The CDR3 runs to 15 residues. The junction had 6 bases not matched to a gene; V was cut back by 3 bases and J by 5 bases. DNA for the CDR3: TGTGCCAGCAGCTCTGGGACTAGCAGAAACAATGAGCAGTTCTTC. This gives the protein CASSSGTSRNNEQFF.

The genes are TRBV6-5 and TRBJ2-7, with D tentatively TRBD1 (6 bases). CDR1 is MNHEY and CDR2 is SVGAGI in the germline V gene. The V and J ends lost 6 bases and 6 bases respectively, with 21 bases between them. The CDR3 spans 15 residues. CDR3: CASSLRDKVVGEQYF. The CDR3 coding sequence is TGTGCCAGCAGCCTCCGGGACAAGGTGGTTGGCGAGCAGTACTTC.

CDR3 DNA sequence: TGTGCCAGCAGCTTAGCTATGAACACTGAAGCTTTCTTT. The encoded protein is CASSLAMNTEAFF. The V and J genes are TRBV7-9 and TRBJ1-1, with no clear D. The germline V gene has CDR1 SEHNR and CDR2 FQNEAQ (reference sequence). CDR3 size: 13 residues. V lost 0 bases, J lost 0 bases, and 2 bases lay in between.

The genes are TRBV6-1 and TRBJ1-1, with a weak D call TRBD1 (5 bases). The CDR3 totals 14 residues. Trimming took off 4 bases at V and 5 bases at J, with 14 bases between the two ends. Germline CDR1 and CDR2: MNHNS and SASEGT. The CDR3 sequence: CASSVLGRETEAFF. For the CDR3, the DNA is TGTGCCAGCAGTGTTTTGGGCAGGGAAACTGAAGCTTTCTTT.

This sequence joins TRBV6-1 and TRBJ2-7; no definite D call. The CDR3 runs to 10 residues. CDR1 and CDR2 (germline): MNHNS, SASEGT. Trimming shortened V by 6 bases and J by 4 bases, and 4 bases separated the two germline ends. For the CDR3, the DNA is TGTGCCAGCAGGCAATACGAGCAGTACTTC. Translated, it gives CASRQYEQYF.

V usage is TRBV7-2 and J usage is TRBJ2-1; 11 bases line up with TRBD1. The germline gives CDR1 SGHTA, CDR2 FQGNSA. V shed 5 bases, J shed 9 bases, and the junction held 9 bases outside the gene matches. The CDR3 is 15 residues long. The CDR3 region has the DNA TGTGCCAGCAGCAGAGCGGGACAGGGGGGACTTGAGCAGTTCTTC. It encodes CASSRAGQGGLEQFF.

The chain couples TRBV19 to TRBJ1-1; D not resolved. The CDR3 length is 14 residues. CDR1 and CDR2 from the germline V gene are LNHDA and SQIVND (reference sequence). V was pared by 6 bases and J by 4 bases, with 15 bases between. CDR3 nucleotide sequence: TGTGCCAGTAGCCCCGCGGTAACCGGCACTGAAGCTTTCTTT. It is translated as CASSPAVTGTEAFF.

The CDR3 DNA follows: TGTGCCAGCAGCTTATTGGGTGGACTAGCCAAAAACATTCAGTACTTC. Its translation: CASSLLGGLAKNIQYF. The chain is built from TRBV7-9 and TRBJ2-4; D is perhaps TRBD2 (5 bases). Germline-derived CDR1 and CDR2 are SEHNR and FQNEAQ (reference sequence). CDR3 size: 16 residues. The ends were cut back, 2 bases at V and 0 bases at J, with 11 bases in the middle.

The V call is TRBV6-5, the J call TRBJ2-1, with D tentatively TRBD2 (6 bases). The CDR3 has 13 residues. Between the trimmed V and J ends, which lost 2 bases and 4 bases, there was a span of 6 bases. Germline V gives CDR1 MNHEY, CDR2 SVGAGI. CDR3 residues: CASSYGTYNEQFF. Here the CDR3 DNA reads TGTGCCAGCAGTTACGGGACTTACAATGAGCAGTTCTTC.

The V call is TRBV11-2, the J call TRBJ2-5; no clear D. The ends were cut back, 5 bases at V and 5 bases at J, with 6 bases in the middle. The germline V gene encodes CDR1 SGHAT and CDR2 FQNNGV. CDR3 length: 11 amino acids. The CDR3: CASSRAETQYF. CDR3 bases: TGTGCCAGCAGCCGTGCGGAGACCCAGTACTTC.

The chain joins TRBV19 to TRBJ2-2; 8 bases match TRBD2. CDR3 length equals 14 residues. The germline V gene has CDR1 LNHDA and CDR2 SQIVND (reference sequence). Trimming removed 6 bases from V and 6 bases from J; junction bases left unmatched: 6. CDR3 sequence reads: CASSGRAGAGELFF. DNA for the CDR3: TGTGCCAGTAGCGGGAGGGCCGGGGCCGGGGAGCTGTTTTTT.

The chain employs TRBV4-2 and TRBJ2-7, with D perhaps TRBD1 (5 bases). The V and J ends lost 1 base and 6 bases respectively, with 10 bases between them. The CDR3 contains 13 residues. From germline, CDR1 is LGHNA and CDR2 YNFKEQ. CDR3 DNA sequence: TGTGCCAGCAGCCAAGGGCGGCAGGGCGAGCAGTACTTC. Its translation is CASSQGRQGEQYF.

The chain joins TRBV19 to TRBJ2-1; D is perhaps TRBD1 (5 bases). Germline loops: CDR1 LNHDA, CDR2 SQIVND (reference sequence). V was cut by 6 bases and J by 10 bases, with 16 bases left in between. The CDR3 totals 13 residues. The CDR3 loop reads CASSAEYRGEQFF. The CDR3 DNA follows: TGTGCCAGTAGCGCGGAGTATAGGGGAGAGCAGTTCTTC. The complete variable domain, with remaining parts taken from reference TRBV19 and TRBJ2-1, reads DGGITQSPKYLFRKEGQNVTLSCEQNLNHDAMYWYRQDPGQGLRLIYYSQIVNDFQKGDIAEGYSVSREKKESFPLTVTSAQKNPTAFYLCASSAEYRGEQFFGPGTRLTVL.

The chain recombines TRBV5-4 with TRBJ1-2; D is unresolved. Germline values: CDR1 SGHNT, CDR2 YYREEE (reference sequence). The ends were cut back, 3 bases at V and 7 bases at J, with 16 bases in the middle. CDR3 size: 14 residues. The CDR3 DNA follows: TGTGCCAGCAGCTCCGGGATCTCCTTACCTGGCTACACCTTC. It yields the protein CASSSGISLPGYTF.